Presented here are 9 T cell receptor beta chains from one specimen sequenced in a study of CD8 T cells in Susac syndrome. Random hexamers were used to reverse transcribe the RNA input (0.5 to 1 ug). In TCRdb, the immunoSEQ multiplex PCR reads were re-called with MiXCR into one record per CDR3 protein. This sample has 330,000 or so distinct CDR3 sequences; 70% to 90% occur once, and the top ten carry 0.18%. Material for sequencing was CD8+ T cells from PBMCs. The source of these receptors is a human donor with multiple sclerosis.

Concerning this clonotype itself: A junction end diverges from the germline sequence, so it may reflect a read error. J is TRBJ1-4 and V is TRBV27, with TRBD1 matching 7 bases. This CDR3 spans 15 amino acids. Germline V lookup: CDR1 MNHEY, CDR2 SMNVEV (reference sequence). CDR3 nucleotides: TGTGCCAGCAGTTTTGGGACAGCAACCAATGAAAAACTGTTTTTT. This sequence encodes CASSFGTATNEKLFF.

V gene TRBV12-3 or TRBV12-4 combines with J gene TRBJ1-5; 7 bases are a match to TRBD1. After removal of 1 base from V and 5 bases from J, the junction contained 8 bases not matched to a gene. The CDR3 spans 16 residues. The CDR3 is CASSLDGRGGYQPQHF. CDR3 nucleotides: TGTGCCAGCAGTTTAGATGGCAGGGGGGGGTATCAGCCCCAGCATTTT.

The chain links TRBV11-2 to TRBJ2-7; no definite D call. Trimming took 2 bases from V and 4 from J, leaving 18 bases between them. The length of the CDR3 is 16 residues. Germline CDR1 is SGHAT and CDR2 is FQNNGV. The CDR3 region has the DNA TGTGCCAGCAGCTTAACATCTTCGGGCAGGCGTTACGAGCAGTACTTC. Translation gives CASSLTSSGRRYEQYF.

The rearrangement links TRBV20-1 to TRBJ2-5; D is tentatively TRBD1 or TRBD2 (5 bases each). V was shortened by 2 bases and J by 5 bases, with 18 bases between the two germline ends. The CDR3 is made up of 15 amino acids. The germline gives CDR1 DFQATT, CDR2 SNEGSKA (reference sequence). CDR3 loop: CSARNVFGASETQYF. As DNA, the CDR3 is TGCAGTGCTAGAAACGTGTTCGGGGCATCGGAGACCCAGTACTTC.

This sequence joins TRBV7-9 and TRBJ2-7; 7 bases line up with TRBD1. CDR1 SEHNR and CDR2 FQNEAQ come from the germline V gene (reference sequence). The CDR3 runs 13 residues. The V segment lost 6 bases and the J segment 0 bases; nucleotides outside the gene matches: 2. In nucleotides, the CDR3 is TGTGCCAGCAGGGGGGACAGCTCCTACGAGCAGTACTTC. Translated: CASRGDSSYEQYF.

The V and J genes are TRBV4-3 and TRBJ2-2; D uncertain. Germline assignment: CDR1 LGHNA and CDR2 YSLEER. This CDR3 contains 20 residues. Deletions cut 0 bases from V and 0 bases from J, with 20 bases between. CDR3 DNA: TGCGCCAGCAGCCAAGATCTCCAAGCTCAGTTCTCTGCGAACACCGGGGAGCTGTTTTTT. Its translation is CASSQDLQAQFSANTGELFF.

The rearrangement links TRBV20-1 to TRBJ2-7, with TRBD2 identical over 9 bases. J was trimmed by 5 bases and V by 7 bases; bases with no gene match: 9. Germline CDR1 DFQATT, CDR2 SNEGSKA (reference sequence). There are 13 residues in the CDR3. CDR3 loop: CSGKKREVNEQYF. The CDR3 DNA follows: TGCAGTGGTAAAAAGCGGGAGGTCAACGAGCAGTACTTC.

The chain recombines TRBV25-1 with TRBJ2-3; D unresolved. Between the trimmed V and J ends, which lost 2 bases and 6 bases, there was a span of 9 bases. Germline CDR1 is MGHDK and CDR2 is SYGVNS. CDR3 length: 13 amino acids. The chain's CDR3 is CASSEVGVDTQYF. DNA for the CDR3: TGTGCCAGCAGTGAAGTCGGAGTGGATACGCAGTATTTT.

The CDR3 is CASTKNGEGSNYGYTF. The CDR3 nucleotides read TGTGCCAGCACCAAAAATGGGGAGGGGTCCAACTATGGCTACACCTTC. V usage is TRBV2 and J usage is TRBJ1-2; tentative D call: TRBD1 (5 bases). This CDR3 contains 16 residues. Between the trimmed V and J ends, which lost 7 bases and 2 bases, there was a span of 20 bases. Per germline, CDR1 SNHLY and CDR2 FYNNEI.